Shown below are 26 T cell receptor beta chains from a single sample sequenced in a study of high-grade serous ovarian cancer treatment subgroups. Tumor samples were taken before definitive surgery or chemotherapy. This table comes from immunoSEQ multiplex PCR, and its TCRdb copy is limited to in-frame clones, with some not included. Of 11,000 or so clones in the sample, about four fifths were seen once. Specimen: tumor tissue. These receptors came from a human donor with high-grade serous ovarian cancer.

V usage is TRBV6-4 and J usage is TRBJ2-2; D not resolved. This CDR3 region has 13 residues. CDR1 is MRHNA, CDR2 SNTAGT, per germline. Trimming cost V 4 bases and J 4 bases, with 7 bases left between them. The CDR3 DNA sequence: TGTGCCAGCAGTGTGACGGGCACCGGGGAGCTGTTTTTT. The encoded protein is CASSVTGTGELFF.

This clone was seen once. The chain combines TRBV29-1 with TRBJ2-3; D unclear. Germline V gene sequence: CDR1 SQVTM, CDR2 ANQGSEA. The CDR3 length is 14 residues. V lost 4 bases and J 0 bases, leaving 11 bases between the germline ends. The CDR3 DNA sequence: TGCAGCGTTGTGGTAGACCTTAGCACAGATACGCAGTATTTT. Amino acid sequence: CSVVVDLSTDTQYF.

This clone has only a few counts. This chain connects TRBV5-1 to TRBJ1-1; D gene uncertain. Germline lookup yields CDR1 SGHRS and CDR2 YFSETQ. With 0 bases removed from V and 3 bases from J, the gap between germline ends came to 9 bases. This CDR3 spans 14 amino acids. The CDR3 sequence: CASSLDPVDTEAFF. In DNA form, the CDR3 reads TGCGCCAGCAGCTTGGACCCAGTGGACACTGAAGCTTTCTTT. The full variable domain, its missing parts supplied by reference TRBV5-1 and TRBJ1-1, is KAGVTQTPRYLIKTRGQQVTLSCSPISGHRSVSWYQQTPGQGLQFLFEYFSETQRNKGNFPGRFSGRQFSNSRSEMNVSTLELGDSALYLCASSLDPVDTEAFFGQGTRLTVV.

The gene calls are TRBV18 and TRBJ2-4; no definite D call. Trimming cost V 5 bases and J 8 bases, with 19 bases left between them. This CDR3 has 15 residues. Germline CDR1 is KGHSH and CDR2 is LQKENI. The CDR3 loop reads CASSSDRKISDIQYF. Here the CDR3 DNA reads TGTGCCAGCTCAAGCGACCGGAAAATCTCGGACATTCAGTACTTC. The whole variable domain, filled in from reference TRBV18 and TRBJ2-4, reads NAGVMQNPRHLVRRRGQEARLRCSPMKGHSHVYWYRQLPEEGLKFMVYLQKENIIDESGMPKERFSAEFPKEGPSILRIQQVVRGDSAAYFCASSSDRKISDIQYFGAGTRLSVL.

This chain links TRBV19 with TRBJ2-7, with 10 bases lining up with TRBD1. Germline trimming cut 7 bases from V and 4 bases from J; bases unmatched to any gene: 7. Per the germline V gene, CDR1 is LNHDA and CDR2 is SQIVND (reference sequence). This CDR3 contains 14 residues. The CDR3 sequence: CASTPTGGVYEQYF. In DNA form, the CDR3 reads TGTGCCAGTACTCCGACAGGGGGCGTTTACGAGCAGTACTTC.

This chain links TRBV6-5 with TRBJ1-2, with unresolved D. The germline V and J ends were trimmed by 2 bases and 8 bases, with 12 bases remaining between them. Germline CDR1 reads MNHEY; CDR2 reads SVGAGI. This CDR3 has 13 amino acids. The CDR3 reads CASSYNTGRGYTF. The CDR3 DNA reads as TGTGCCAGCAGTTACAATACTGGGCGCGGCTACACCTTC.

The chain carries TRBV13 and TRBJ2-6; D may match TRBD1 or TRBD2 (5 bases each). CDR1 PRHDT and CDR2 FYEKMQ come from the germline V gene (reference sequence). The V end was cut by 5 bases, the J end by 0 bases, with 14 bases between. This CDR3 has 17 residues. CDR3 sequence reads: CASSGTSINSGANVLTF. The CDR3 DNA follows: TGTGCCAGCAGCGGGACCTCTATTAACTCTGGGGCCAACGTCCTGACTTTC.

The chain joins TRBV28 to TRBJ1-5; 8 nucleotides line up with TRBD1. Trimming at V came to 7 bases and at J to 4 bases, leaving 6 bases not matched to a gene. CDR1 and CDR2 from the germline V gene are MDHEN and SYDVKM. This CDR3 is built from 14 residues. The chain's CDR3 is CASTTGTGNQPQHF. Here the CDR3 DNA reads TGTGCCAGCACCACCGGGACAGGTAATCAGCCCCAGCATTTT.

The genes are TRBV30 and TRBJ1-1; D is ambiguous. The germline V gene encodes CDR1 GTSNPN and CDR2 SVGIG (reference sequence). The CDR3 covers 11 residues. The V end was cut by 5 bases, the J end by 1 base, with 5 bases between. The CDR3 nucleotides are TGTGCCTGGGAAAGGAACACTGAAGCTTTCTTT. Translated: CAWERNTEAFF.

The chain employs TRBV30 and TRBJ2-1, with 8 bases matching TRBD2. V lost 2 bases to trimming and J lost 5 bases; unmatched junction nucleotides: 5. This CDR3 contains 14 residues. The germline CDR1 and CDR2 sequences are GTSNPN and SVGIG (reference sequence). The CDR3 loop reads CAWSLGLDHNEQFF. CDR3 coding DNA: TGTGCCTGGAGTCTGGGACTAGATCACAATGAGCAGTTCTTC.

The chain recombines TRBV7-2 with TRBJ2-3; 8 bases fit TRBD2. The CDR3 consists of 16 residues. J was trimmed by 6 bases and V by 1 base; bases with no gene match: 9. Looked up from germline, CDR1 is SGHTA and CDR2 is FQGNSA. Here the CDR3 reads CASSLGPGLERDTQYF. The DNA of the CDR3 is TGTGCCAGCAGCTTAGGACCGGGACTAGAACGGGATACGCAGTATTTT.

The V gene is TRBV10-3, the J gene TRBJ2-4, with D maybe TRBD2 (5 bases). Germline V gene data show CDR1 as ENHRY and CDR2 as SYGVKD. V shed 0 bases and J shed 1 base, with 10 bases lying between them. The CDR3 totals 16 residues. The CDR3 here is CAISESLWEAKNIQYF. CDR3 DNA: TGTGCCATCAGTGAGTCTTTATGGGAGGCCAAAAACATTCAGTACTTC.

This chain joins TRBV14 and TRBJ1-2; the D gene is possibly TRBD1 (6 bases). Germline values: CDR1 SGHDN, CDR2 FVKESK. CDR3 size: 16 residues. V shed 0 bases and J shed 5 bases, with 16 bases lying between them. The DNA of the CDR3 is TGTGCCAGCAGCCAAGATATGGGGGGGCGCGTGTATGGCTACACCTTC. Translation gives CASSQDMGGRVYGYTF. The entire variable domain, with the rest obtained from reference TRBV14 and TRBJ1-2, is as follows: EAGVTQFPSHSVIEKGQTVTLRCDPISGHDNLYWYRRVMGKEIKFLLHFVKESKQDESGMPNNRFLAERTGGTYSTLKVQPAELEDSGVYFCASSQDMGGRVYGYTFGSGTRLTVV.

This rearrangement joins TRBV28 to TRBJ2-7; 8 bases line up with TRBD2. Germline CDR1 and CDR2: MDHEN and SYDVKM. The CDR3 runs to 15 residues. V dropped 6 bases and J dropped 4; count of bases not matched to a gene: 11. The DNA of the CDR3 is TGTGCCAGCAGCCGACGCGGGGGGTCCCAGTACGAGCAGTACTTC. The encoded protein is CASSRRGGSQYEQYF.

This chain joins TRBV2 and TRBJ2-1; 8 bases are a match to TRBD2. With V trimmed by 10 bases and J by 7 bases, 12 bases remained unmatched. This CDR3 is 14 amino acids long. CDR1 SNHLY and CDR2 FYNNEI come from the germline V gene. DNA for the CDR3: TGTGCCACCCAACCGGGACTAGAAAAAAATGAGCAGTTCTTC. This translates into CATQPGLEKNEQFF.

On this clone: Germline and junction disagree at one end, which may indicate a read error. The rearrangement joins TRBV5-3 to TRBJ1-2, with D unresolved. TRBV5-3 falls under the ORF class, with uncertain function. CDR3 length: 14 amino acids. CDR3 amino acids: CASSLAMDPGDYTF. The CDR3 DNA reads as TGTGCCAGCAGCTTGGCCATGGACCCGGGAGACTACACCTTC.

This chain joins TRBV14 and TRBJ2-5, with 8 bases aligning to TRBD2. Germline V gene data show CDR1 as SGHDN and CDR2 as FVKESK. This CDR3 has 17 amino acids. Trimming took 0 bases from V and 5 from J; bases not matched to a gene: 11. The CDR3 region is CASSQDYGRASRETQYF. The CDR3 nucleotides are TGTGCCAGCAGCCAAGATTACGGGAGGGCATCTAGGGAGACCCAGTACTTC.

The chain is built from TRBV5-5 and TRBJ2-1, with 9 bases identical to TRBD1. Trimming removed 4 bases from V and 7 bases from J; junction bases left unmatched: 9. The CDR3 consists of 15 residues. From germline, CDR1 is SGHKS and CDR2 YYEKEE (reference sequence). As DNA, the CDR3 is TGTGCCAGCAGCGGGAGCTTGGGGACAGGGAATGAGCAGTTCTTC. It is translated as CASSGSLGTGNEQFF. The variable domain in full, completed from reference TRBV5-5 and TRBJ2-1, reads DAGVTQSPTHLIKTRGQQVTLRCSPISGHKSVSWYQQVLGQGPQFIFQYYEKEERGRGNFPDRFSARQFPNYSSELNVNALLLGDSALYLCASSGSLGTGNEQFFGPGTRLTVL.

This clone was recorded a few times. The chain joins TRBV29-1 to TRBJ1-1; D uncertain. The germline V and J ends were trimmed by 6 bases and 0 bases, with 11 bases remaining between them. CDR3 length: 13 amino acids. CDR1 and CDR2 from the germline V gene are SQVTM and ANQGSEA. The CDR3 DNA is TGCAGCGTCACCGAACTTATGAACACTGAAGCTTTCTTT. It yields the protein CSVTELMNTEAFF. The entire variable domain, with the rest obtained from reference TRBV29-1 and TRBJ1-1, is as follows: SAVISQKPSRDICQRGTSLTIQCQVDSQVTMMFWYRQQPGQSLTLIATANQGSEATYESGFVIDKFPISRPNLTFSTLTVSNMSPEDSSIYLCSVTELMNTEAFFGQGTRLTVV.

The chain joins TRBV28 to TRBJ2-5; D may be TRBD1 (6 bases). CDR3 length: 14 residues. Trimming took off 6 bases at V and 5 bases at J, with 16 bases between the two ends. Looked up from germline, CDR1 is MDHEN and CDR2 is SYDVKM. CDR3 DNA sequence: TGTGCCAGCAGCTTACAGGGTCGCCGCGAGACCCAGTACTTC. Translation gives CASSLQGRRETQYF.

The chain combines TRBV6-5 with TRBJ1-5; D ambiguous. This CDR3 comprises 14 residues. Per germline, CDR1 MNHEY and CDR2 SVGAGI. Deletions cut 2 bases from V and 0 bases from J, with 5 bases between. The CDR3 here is CASSYRFSNQPQHF. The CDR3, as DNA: TGTGCCAGCAGTTACAGGTTTAGCAATCAGCCCCAGCATTTT.

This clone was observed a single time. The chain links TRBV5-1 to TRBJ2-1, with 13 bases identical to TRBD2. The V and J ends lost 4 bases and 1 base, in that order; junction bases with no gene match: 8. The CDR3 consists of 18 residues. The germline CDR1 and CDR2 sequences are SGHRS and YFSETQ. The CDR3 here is CASSQGLAGWSSYNEQFF. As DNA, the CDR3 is TGCGCCAGCAGCCAGGGACTAGCGGGATGGTCTTCCTACAATGAGCAGTTCTTC.

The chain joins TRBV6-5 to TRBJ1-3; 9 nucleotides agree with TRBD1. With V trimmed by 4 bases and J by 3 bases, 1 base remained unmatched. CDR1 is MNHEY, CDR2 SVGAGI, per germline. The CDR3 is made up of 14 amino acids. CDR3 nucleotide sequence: TGTGCCAGCAGTTGGGGACAGGGTGGAAACACCATATATTTT. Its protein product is CASSWGQGGNTIYF.

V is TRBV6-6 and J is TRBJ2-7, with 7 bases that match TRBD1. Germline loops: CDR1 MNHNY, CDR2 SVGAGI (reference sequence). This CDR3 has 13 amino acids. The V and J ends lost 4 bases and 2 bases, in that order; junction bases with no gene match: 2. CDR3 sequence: CASSWDSTYEQYF. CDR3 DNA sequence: TGTGCCAGCAGTTGGGACAGCACCTACGAGCAGTACTTC.

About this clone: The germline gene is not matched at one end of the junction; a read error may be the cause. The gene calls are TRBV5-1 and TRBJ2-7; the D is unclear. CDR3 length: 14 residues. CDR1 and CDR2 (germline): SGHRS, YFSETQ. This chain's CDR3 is CASSLDASSYEQYF. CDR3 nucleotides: TGCGCCAGCAGTTTGGACGCGAGCTCCTACGAGCAGTACTTC.

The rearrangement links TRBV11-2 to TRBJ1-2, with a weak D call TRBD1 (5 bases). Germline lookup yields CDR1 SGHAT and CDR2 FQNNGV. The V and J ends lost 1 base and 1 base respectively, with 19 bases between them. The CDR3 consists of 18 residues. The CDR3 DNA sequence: TGTGCCAGCAGCTTAGTGCGGGGGAGATCCATGGATAACTATGGCTACACCTTC. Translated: CASSLVRGRSMDNYGYTF. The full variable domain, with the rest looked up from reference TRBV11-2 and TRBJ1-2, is EAGVAQSPRYKIIEKRQSVAFWCNPISGHATLYWYQQILGQGPKLLIQFQNNGVVDDSQLPKDRFSAERLKGVDSTLKIQPAKLEDSAVYLCASSLVRGRSMDNYGYTFGSGTRLTVV.